The sequence of this TCR beta chain was determined in a study of Ad26.COV2.S vaccination and SARS-CoV-2 variants. Study overall: The trial was COV1001 and the donor's arm was Ad26.COV2.S. The authors gave Ad26.COV2.S intramuscularly, either once or twice 56 days apart.

Treatment meaning: some 20 received Ad26.COV2.S at low or high dose, single or two shots; a few received placebo; per-sample allocation not given. Sampling was performed 63 days after the first vaccine or placebo injection. CDR1 and CDR2 from the germline V gene are LGHNA and YNFKEQ. V was pared by 1 base and J by 1 base, with 5 bases of the junction left unmatched. This CDR3 region has 16 residues. About this clone itself: Its antigen is undetermined.

Data came from immunoSEQ multiplex PCR; TCRdb stores just in-frame clones and leaves some out. The table lists hundreds of thousands of clones, roughly 90% of them singletons, with 1.5% in the top ten. Whole-study results and caveats: Breadth and depth estimates from TCRs may understate total T cell responses.

The chain recombines TRBV4-2 with TRBJ1-1; 8 nucleotides line up with TRBD1. The receptor was isolated from a person between 18 and 65 years old who received the Ad26.COV2.S COVID-19 vaccine or a placebo. This specimen was peripheral blood, taken in a trial of Ad26.COV2.S vaccine versus placebo. This chain's CDR3 is CASSQGTGSRNTEAFF. CDR3 coding DNA: TGTGCCAGCAGCCAAGGGACAGGGAGTAGGAACACTGAAGCTTTCTTT.